This is a list of T cell receptor beta chains from one sample in a study of CD8+ T cells in alopecia areata. TCRdb's table, derived via immunoSEQ multiplex PCR, lists solely in-frame clones and lacks some. The sample has around 170,000 clones, approximately 50% seen once; the top ten hold about 9.5%. Sample: CD8+ T cells sorted from blood, taken at week 52, from a patient treated with tofacitinib. Source of these receptors: a human donor with alopecia areata. CDR3s include the opening cysteine and the closing phenylalanine or tryptophan.

v_call	j_call	cdr3_aa
TRBV18	TRBJ1-4	CASSPTTGPGGEKLFF
TRBV9	TRBJ1-2	CASSVGDIPPLTF
TRBV5-6	TRBJ2-7	CASSLVRTYEQYF
TRBV29-1	TRBJ2-7	CSVEEQGESYEQYF
TRBV14	TRBJ1-4	CASSQDSRGHEKLFF
TRBV4-1	TRBJ1-2	CASSQGTQTNYGYTF
TRBV7-9	TRBJ2-7	CASSLGTSGGSYEQYF
TRBV11-2	TRBJ2-7	CASSQVVLAGASEQYF
TRBV6-5	TRBJ2-2	CASSYWRGGLPGELFF
TRBV6-5	TRBJ1-1	CASIDGGMNTEAFF
TRBV27	TRBJ1-1	CASSGQAIGYTEAFF
TRBV6-5	TRBJ1-6	CASRDGTGVNSPLHF
TRBV7-9	TRBJ2-7	CASSLGTGDDEQYF
TRBV18	TRBJ2-7	CASSPTPYEQYF
TRBV18	TRBJ1-2	CASSPTGRVYGYTF
TRBV27	TRBJ1-2	CASSGGPLNGYTF
TRBV11-2	TRBJ2-6	CASSLPRGHSGANVLTF
TRBV13	TRBJ1-2	CASSLDTEGVYGYTF
TRBV7-9	TRBJ1-2	CASSSDRVGYGYTF
TRBV7-9	TRBJ2-2	CASSSSTSAGELFF
TRBV7-7	TRBJ2-2	CASSPLLGELFF
TRBV28	TRBJ2-1	CASSPGTGGRDEQFF
TRBV5-1	TRBJ2-7	CASSRTGGNLDEQYF
TRBV18	TRBJ2-3	CASSRNRVAGDTQYF
TRBV5-1	TRBJ2-5	CASSPQGTETQYF
TRBV15	TRBJ2-3	CATREGVMTTDTQYF
TRBV4-2	TRBJ1-1	CASSQRGSPTEAFF
TRBV2	TRBJ2-1	CASLGKGEYNEQFF
TRBV5-8	TRBJ2-7	CASSLVGQVQDEQYF
TRBV30	TRBJ1-1	CAWSVGWTEAFF
TRBV27	TRBJ2-7	CASSLSDRVHEQYF
TRBV7-2	TRBJ2-3	CASSLGAGETDTQYF
TRBV2	TRBJ1-2	CASSAGTGAGYTF
TRBV6-6	TRBJ2-7	CASSSSRDPSYEQYF
TRBV4-3	TRBJ2-5	CASSRIYGTETQYF
TRBV6-5	TRBJ1-2	CASSYRGQSRGYTF
TRBV19	TRBJ1-6	CASSMDRESSPLHF
TRBV6-5	TRBJ2-7	CASSYSENPYEQYF
TRBV7-9	TRBJ2-3	CASSPRQGAPDTQYF
TRBV4-1	TRBJ2-3	CASSQGTSADTQYF
TRBV10-3	TRBJ2-7	CAIRSQGPNYEQYF
TRBV9	TRBJ1-3	CASSSLTGPGNTIYF